Below, 3 T cell receptor beta chains from the same sample are listed, as sequenced in a study of CD4+ T cells in melanoma. The method was immunoSEQ multiplex PCR; TCRdb's version includes in-frame clones alone and lacks a portion of them. The sample has 4,800 or so clones; about 65% are singletons. The sequenced sample was cells from a culture (not recorded whether cultured in vitro). All receptors come from a human donor with melanoma.

The CDR3 region has the DNA TGCGCCAGCAGCGACGGAGATGAGCAGTTCTTC. Protein product: CASSDGDEQFF. The chain carries TRBV4-1 and TRBJ2-1, with D uncertain. The CDR3 spans 11 residues. V was trimmed by 5 bases and J by 8 bases, leaving 7 bases between them. Germline V CDR1 and CDR2: MGHRA, YSYEKL.

The V gene is TRBV2, the J gene TRBJ2-2; possible D gene TRBD2, 5 bases. Germline values: CDR1 SNHLY, CDR2 FYNNEI. The ends were cut back, 11 bases at V and 6 bases at J, with 13 bases in the middle. The CDR3 covers 12 residues. For the CDR3, the DNA is TGTGCCGAGGGAAGGTGGGCCGGGGAGCTGTTTTTT. It yields the protein CAEGRWAGELFF.

V is TRBV10-1 and J is TRBJ2-3; 9 bases are shared with TRBD2. The CDR3 consists of 16 residues. V gave up 2 bases and J gave up 3 bases; unmatched junction bases: 6. Germline assignment: CDR1 WNHNN and CDR2 SYGVQD (reference sequence). Here the CDR3 DNA reads TGCGCCAGCAGTGAGGGGCGGGGGGGCCTGACAGATACGCAGTATTTT. This translates into CASSEGRGGLTDTQYF.